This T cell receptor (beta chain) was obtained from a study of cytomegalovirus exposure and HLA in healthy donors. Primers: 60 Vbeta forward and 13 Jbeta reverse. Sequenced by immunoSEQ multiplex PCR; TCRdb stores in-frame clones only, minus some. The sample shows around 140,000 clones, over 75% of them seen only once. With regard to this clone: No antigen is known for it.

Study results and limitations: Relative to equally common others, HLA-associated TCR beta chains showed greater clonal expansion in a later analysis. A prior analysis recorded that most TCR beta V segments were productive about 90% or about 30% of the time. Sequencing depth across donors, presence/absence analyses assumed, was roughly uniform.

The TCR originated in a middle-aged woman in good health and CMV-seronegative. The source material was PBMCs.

This chain's CDR3 is CASSGGTGRTDTQYF. CDR3 in DNA: TGTGCCAGCAGCGGTGGGACAGGGAGGACAGATACGCAGTATTTT. The chain recombines TRBV9 with TRBJ2-3; 9 bases line up with TRBD1. V shed 3 bases, J shed 3 bases, and the junction held 5 bases outside the gene matches. Germline-derived CDR1 and CDR2 are SGDLS and YYNGEE. CDR3 length equals 15 residues.